This T cell receptor beta chain derives from a study of blood T cells in healthy people across ages. General study results and limits: Higher diversity and more naive CD4+ cells were features of long-lived donors, compared to aged donors.

A second PCR of 7 to 11 cycles used a sample-barcoded 5' primer and a J-beta primer mix. TCRdb reanalysed the 5' RACE reads using MiXCR and keeps one entry per CDR3 protein. The sample includes roughly 1,500,000 distinct CDR3 sequences, 34% of them seen just once. This CDR3 is built from 16 residues. With 4 bases clipped from V and 1 base from J, the junction kept 5 bases outside the gene matches. Germline CDR1 is MNHEY and CDR2 is SVGAGI. Remarks on this clonotype: What it recognizes is unknown.

V gene TRBV6-5 combines with J gene TRBJ2-3, with 10 bases lining up with TRBD2. This clonotype originated in a woman under 40 in good health. Sample: blood. The CDR3 sequence: CASSFSGGFGTDTQYF. Here the CDR3 DNA reads TGTGCCAGCAGTTTTAGCGGGGGGTTCGGCACAGATACGCAGTATTTT.